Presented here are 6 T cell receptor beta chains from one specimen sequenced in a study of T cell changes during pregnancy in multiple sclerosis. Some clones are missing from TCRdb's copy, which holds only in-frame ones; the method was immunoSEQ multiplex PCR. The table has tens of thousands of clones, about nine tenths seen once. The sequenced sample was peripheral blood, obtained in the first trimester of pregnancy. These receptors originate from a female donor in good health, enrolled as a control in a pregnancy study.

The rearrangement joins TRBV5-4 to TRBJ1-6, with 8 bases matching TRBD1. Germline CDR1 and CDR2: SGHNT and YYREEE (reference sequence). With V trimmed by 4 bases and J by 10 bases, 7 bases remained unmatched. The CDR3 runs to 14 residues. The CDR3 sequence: CASSPDRGGSPLHF. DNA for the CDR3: TGTGCCAGCAGCCCTGACAGGGGAGGATCACCCCTCCACTTT.

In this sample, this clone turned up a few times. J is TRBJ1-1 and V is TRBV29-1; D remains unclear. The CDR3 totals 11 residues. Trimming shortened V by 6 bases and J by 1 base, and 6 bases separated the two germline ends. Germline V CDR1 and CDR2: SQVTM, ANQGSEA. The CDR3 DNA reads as TGCAGCGTGAGGCCGAACACTGAAGCTTTCTTT. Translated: CSVRPNTEAFF.

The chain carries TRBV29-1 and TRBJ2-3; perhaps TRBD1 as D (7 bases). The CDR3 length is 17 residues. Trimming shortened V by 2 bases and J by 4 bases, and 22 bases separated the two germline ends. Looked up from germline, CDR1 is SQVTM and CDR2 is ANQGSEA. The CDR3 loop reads CSVEFRGPRGAADTQYF. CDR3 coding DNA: TGCAGCGTTGAATTTCGCGGGCCCAGGGGGGCCGCAGATACGCAGTATTTT.

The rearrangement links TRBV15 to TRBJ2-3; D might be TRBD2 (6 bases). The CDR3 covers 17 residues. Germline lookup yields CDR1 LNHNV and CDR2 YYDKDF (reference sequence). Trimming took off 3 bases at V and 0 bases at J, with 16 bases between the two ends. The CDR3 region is CATSRGVAEPSTDTQYF. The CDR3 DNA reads TGTGCCACCAGCAGGGGGGTAGCGGAACCTAGCACAGATACGCAGTATTTT. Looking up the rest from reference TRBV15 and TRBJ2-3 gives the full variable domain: DAMVIQNPRYQVTQFGKPVTLSCSQTLNHNVMYWYQQKSSQAPKLLFHYYDKDFNNEADTPDNFQSRRPNTSFCFLDIRSPGLGDTAMYLCATSRGVAEPSTDTQYFGPGTRLTVL.

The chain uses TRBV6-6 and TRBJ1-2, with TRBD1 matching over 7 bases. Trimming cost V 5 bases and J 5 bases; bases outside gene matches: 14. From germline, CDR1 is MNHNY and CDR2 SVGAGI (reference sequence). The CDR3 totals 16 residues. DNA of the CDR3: TGTGCCAGCAGTCAAGACAGGGTGGGGTTCGGGTATGGCTACACCTTC. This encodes CASSQDRVGFGYGYTF.

The CDR3 DNA reads as TGTGCCAGTAGTATCACAGGAAACACTGAAGCTTTCTTT. Amino acid sequence: CASSITGNTEAFF. The genes are TRBV19 and TRBJ1-1; tentative D call: TRBD1 (5 bases). This CDR3 comprises 13 residues. V dropped 3 bases and J dropped 2 bases, with 7 bases sitting between them. Germline-derived CDR1 and CDR2 are LNHDA and SQIVND (reference sequence).